This TCR beta chain was profiled in a study of cytomegalovirus exposure and HLA in healthy donors. Findings of the study overall: Later, an analysis found that common viral pathogens appeared to be linked with several of the most significant clusters. In a later analysis, TCR beta V- and J-gene trimming was associated with a missense DCLRE1C variant. In a later analysis, HLA-associated TCR beta chains were more clonally expanded than equally common others.

This PCR relied on a set of 60 Vbeta primers and 13 Jbeta primers. Per the original data handling: Unique TCR beta chains numbered around 75 million in a later analysis, with roughly 10 million shared. Using immunoSEQ multiplex PCR, the repertoire was profiled, and TCRdb retains in-frame clones only, with some absent. V, J and clone size reflect that table, while D and trimming were determined from the DNA. The sample has about 250,000 clones; about 66% are singletons. Concerning this clone: Its antigen remains unknown.

Trimming at V came to 4 bases and at J to 0 bases, leaving 13 bases not matched to a gene. CDR3 length: 18 amino acids. Germline V gene data show CDR1 as SGHRS and CDR2 as YFSETQ. Sequencing was performed on PBMCs. This clonotype was obtained from a female donor in good health and CMV-seronegative. This chain connects TRBV5-1 to TRBJ2-4, with TRBD1 matching 7 bases. Here the CDR3 DNA reads TGCGCCAGCAGCCCCGGACAGGAACTAACTATAGCCAAAAACATTCAGTACTTC. Protein sequence: CASSPGQELTIAKNIQYF.